The source of this T cell receptor beta chain is a study of tumor and adjacent non-tumor tissue in lung cancer. A modified ARM-PCR protocol with three rounds of nested PCR amplified TCRbeta. TCRdb reanalysed the multiplex PCR reads using MiXCR and keeps one entry per CDR3 protein. Among over 100,000 distinct CDR3 sequences, about 61% were seen once, and the ten largest hold about 20%. RNA was extracted from bulk tissue without any cell sorting. The normal lung tissue was taken more than 3 cm from the tumor edge. Donors were chemotherapy-naive, newly diagnosed lung cancer surgical patients in China, August–late 2014. CDR1 and CDR2 from the germline V gene are MNHEY and SVGAGI. Trimming took 6 bases from V and 5 from J, leaving 14 bases between them. This CDR3 is 14 amino acids long.

V and J are TRBV6-5 and TRBJ2-4, with D uncertain. The receptor was isolated from a man in his sixties with non-small cell lung cancer. Sequencing was carried out using distant non-tumor lung tissue. The CDR3 region has the DNA TGTGCCAGCAGGGCGGCACTGGACGAAAACATTCAGTACTTC. Its protein product is CASRAALDENIQYF.